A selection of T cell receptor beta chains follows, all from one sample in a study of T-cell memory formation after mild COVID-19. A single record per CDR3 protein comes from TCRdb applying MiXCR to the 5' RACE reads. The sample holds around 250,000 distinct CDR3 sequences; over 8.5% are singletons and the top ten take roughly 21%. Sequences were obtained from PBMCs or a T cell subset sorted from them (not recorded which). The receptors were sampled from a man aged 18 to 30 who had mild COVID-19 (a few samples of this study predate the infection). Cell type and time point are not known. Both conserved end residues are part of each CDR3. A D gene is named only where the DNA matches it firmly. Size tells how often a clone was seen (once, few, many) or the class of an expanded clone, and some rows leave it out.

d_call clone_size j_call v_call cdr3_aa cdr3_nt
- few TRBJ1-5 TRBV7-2 CASSLGPVNQPQHF TGTGCCAGCAGCTTAGGTCCGGTCAATCAGCCCCAGCATTTT
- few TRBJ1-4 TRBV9 CASSDGTNEKLFF TGTGCCAGCAGCGACGGGACTAATGAAAAACTGTTTTTT
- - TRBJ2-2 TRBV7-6 CASSVQQGGTGELFF TGTGCCAGCAGCGTTCAACAGGGCGGGACCGGGGAGCTGTTTTTT
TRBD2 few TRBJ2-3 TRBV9 CASSPRAGGSTDTQYF TGTGCCAGCAGCCCTCGAGCGGGGGGTAGCACAGATACGCAGTATTTT
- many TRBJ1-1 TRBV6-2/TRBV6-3 CASRRDVKNTEAFF TGTGCCAGCAGGCGGGACGTAAAGAACACTGAAGCTTTCTTT
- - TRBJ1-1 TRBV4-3 CASSQTPWPNTEAFF TGCGCCAGCAGCCAGACCCCGTGGCCTAACACTGAAGCTTTCTTT
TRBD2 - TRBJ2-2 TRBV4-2 CASSRRGLAFGELFF TGTGCCAGCAGCCGCCGGGGACTAGCTTTCGGGGAGCTGTTTTTT
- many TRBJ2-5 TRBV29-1 CSVAGLQETQYF TGCAGCGTTGCGGGACTGCAAGAGACCCAGTACTTC
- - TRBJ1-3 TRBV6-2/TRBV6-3 CASSYGLTASGNTIYF TGTGCCAGCAGTTACGGTCTGACAGCCTCTGGAAACACCATATATTTT
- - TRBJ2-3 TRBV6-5 CASSYSERSSTDTQYF TGTGCCAGCAGTTACAGCGAGCGATCAAGCACAGATACGCAGTATTTT
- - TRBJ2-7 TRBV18 CASSPDVGPYEQYF TGTGCCAGCTCACCTGATGTAGGTCCCTACGAGCAGTACTTC
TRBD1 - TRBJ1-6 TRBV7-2 CASSLAPRGHSPLHF TGTGCCAGCAGCTTAGCCCCCAGGGGGCATTCACCCCTCCACTTT
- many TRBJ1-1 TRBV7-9 CASSWDIQAFF TGTGCCAGCAGCTGGGACATACAAGCTTTCTTT
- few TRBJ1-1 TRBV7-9 CASSSARTLNTEAFF TGTGCCAGCAGCTCAGCCCGGACATTGAACACTGAAGCTTTCTTT
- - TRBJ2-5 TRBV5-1 CARAETETQYF TGCGCCAGGGCCGAGACGGAGACCCAGTACTTC
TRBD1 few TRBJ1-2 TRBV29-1 CSVVGTGDRGYTF TGCAGCGTTGTCGGGACAGGGGATCGCGGCTACACCTTC
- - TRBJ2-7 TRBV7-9 CASSLGDGYSF TGTGCCAGCAGCTTAGGGGACGGCTATTCTTTC
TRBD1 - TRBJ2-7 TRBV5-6 CASDRDRGLREQYF TGTGCCAGTGATCGGGACAGGGGTTTGCGCGAGCAGTACTTC
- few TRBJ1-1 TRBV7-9 CASSFRLGDTEAFF TGTGCCAGCAGCTTTCGACTTGGCGACACTGAAGCTTTCTTT
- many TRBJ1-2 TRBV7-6 CASSVEQNYGYTF TGTGCCAGCAGCGTAGAGCAAAACTATGGCTACACCTTC
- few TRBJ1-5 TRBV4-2 CASSQEEDQPQHF TGTGCCAGCAGCCAAGAAGAGGATCAGCCCCAGCATTTT
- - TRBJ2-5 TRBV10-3 CAIKDQRGGGETQYF TGTGCCATCAAGGACCAGCGGGGAGGGGGAGAGACCCAGTACTTC
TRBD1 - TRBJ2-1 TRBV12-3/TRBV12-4 CASSLRTGGRNEQFF TGTGCCAGCAGTTTACGGACAGGGGGACGCAATGAGCAGTTCTTC
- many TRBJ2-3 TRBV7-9 CASRDAATDTQYF TGTGCCAGCAGGGACGCGGCCACAGATACGCAGTATTTT
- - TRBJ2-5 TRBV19 CASLSWDQETQYF TGTGCCAGCCTAAGTTGGGACCAAGAGACCCAGTACTTC
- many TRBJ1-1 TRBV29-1 CSVEIGMENTEAFF TGCAGCGTTGAGATAGGGATGGAGAACACTGAAGCTTTCTTT
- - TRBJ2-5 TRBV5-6 CASSPPLEETQYF TGTGCCAGCAGCCCCCCCTTGGAAGAGACCCAGTACTTC
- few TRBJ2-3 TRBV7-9 CASSLVETTDTQYF TGTGCCAGCAGCTTAGTGGAGACCACAGATACGCAGTATTTT
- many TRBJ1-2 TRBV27 CASSSPSAGSNYGYTF TGTGCCAGCAGCTCCCCTTCGGCGGGGTCGAACTATGGCTACACCTTC
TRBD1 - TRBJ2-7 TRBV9 CASSVEGQGSEQYF TGTGCCAGCAGCGTAGAAGGACAGGGGTCCGAGCAGTACTTC
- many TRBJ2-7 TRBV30 CAWSVDRYEQYF TGTGCCTGGAGTGTGGATCGATACGAGCAGTACTTC
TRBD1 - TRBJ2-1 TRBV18 CASSLTSPGQGNEQFF TGTGCCAGCTCGCTAACGTCTCCGGGACAGGGCAATGAGCAGTTCTTC